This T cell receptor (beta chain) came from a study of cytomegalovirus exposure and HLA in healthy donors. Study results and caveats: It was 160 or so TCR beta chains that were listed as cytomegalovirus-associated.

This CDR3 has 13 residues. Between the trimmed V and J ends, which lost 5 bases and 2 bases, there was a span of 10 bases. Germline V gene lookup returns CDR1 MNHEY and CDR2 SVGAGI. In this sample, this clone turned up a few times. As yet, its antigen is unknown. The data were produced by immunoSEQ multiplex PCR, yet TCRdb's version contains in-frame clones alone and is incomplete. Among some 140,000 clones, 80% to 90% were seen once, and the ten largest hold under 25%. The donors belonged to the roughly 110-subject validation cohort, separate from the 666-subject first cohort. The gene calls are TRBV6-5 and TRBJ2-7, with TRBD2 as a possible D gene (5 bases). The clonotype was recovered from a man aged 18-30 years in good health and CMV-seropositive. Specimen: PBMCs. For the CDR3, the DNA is TGTGCCAGCAGTGAGTACGGGGCCTACGAGCAGTACTTC. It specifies CASSEYGAYEQYF.